The next 21 T cell receptor beta chains were all read from a single sample in a study of CD8 T cells in Susac syndrome. With random hexamers, reverse transcription was performed on about 0.5 to 1 ug of RNA. One entry per CDR3 protein, called by TCRdb with MiXCR from the immunoSEQ multiplex PCR reads. The data hold fewer than 85,000 distinct CDR3 sequences, with 94% observed a single time. The sample consisted of CD8+ T cells from PBMCs. The receptors here all came from a human donor with Susac syndrome.

The chain has TRBV6-2 or TRBV6-3 and TRBJ2-5, with a possible D match to TRBD1 (6 bases). The CDR3 consists of 15 residues. In germline, CDR1 is MNHEY, CDR2 SVGEGT. V was shortened by 4 bases and J by 5 bases, with 17 bases between the two germline ends. The CDR3 coding sequence is TGTGCCAGCAGTTCCCGGGACAAAGGACCGGAGACCCAGTACTTC. This gives the protein CASSSRDKGPETQYF.

V is TRBV9 and J is TRBJ2-5; 7 bases line up with TRBD1. Germline V lookup: CDR1 SGDLS, CDR2 YYNGEE. This CDR3 spans 15 amino acids. V was clipped by 3 bases and J by 1 base; unmatched bases: 6. The CDR3 region has the DNA TGTGCCAGCAGCGAGGGGGACAGCCCCCAAGAGACCCAGTACTTC. This gives the protein CASSEGDSPQETQYF.

This chain joins TRBV9 and TRBJ2-7, with D unresolved. There are 14 residues in the CDR3. Trimming left V 3 bases short and J 1 base short, with 11 bases between. The germline CDR1 and CDR2 sequences are SGDLS and YYNGEE. The CDR3 sequence is CASSGSPRSYEQYF. In DNA, the CDR3 is TGTGCCAGCAGCGGCAGCCCTCGGTCCTACGAGCAGTACTTC.

The chain recombines TRBV23-1 with TRBJ1-2, with a tentative D call TRBD1 (5 bases). TRBV23-1 is labeled an ORF, and its function is uncertain. CDR3 length: 15 residues. Between the trimmed V and J ends, which lost 0 bases and 5 bases, there was a span of 13 bases. DNA of the CDR3: TGCGCCAGCAGTCAATCTAGGCAGGGAGGGTATGGCTACACCTTC. Amino acids: CASSQSRQGGYGYTF.

The CDR3 nucleotides read TGTGCCAGCAGCACAGGGTCCTTC. This gives the protein CASSTGSF. V gene TRBV21-1 combines with J gene TRBJ1-2. TRBV21-1 is recorded as a pseudogene. The length of the CDR3 is 8 residues.

In its sample, this clonotype was seen a few times. The chain employs TRBV7-3 and TRBJ2-3; D unresolved. The germline gives CDR1 SGHTA, CDR2 FQGTGA. The ends were cut back, 5 bases at V and 0 bases at J, with 9 bases in the middle. The CDR3 runs to 14 residues. CDR3 DNA: TGTGCCAGCAGCCCCGACCTTAGCACAGATACGCAGTATTTT. Translation gives CASSPDLSTDTQYF.

The rearrangement links TRBV30 to TRBJ1-3; TRBD1 might be the D (5 bases). Trimming removed 6 bases at V and 0 bases at J, with 9 bases between. Germline CDR1 GTSNPN, CDR2 SVGIG (reference sequence). The CDR3 runs 13 residues. The CDR3 loop is CACIRDSGNTIYF. The CDR3 DNA reads TGTGCCTGTATCAGGGACTCTGGAAACACCATATATTTT.

V usage is TRBV20-1 and J usage is TRBJ1-3, with D uncertain. The germline V gene has CDR1 DFQATT and CDR2 SNEGSKA (reference sequence). V dropped 5 bases and J dropped 0 bases, with 8 bases sitting between them. The CDR3 loop spans 13 amino acids. The CDR3 DNA follows: TGCAGTGCTCGCGGGCTCTCTGGAAACACCATATATTTT. Its translation is CSARGLSGNTIYF.

The V and J genes are TRBV3-1 and TRBJ2-1, with TRBD2 identical over 10 bases. The CDR3 contains 15 residues. Germline V gene lookup returns CDR1 LGHDT and CDR2 YNNKEL (reference sequence). Losses at the gene ends were 1 base for V and 9 bases for J; bases not matched to a gene: 6. For the CDR3, the DNA is TGTGCCAGCAGCCAAGTCCCTAGCGGGGGAGGTGAGCAGTTCTTC. It specifies CASSQVPSGGGEQFF.

The chain employs TRBV6-4 and TRBJ1-6; D remains ambiguous. The CDR3 sequence is 14 residues long. V was pared by 2 bases and J by 4 bases, with 6 bases between. Per the germline V gene, CDR1 is MRHNA and CDR2 is SNTAGT. CDR3 coding DNA: TGTGCCAGCAGTGACGGAGGGTATAATTCACCCCTCCACTTT. It is translated as CASSDGGYNSPLHF.

CDR3 residues: CASSQQRYSNQPQHF. CDR3 nucleotide sequence: TGTGCCAGCAGTCAACAGCGTTATAGCAATCAGCCCCAGCATTTT. This chain uses TRBV27 with TRBJ1-5; D uncertain. The V end lost 5 bases, the J end lost 0 bases, and 11 bases lay between the germline ends. CDR1 and CDR2 (germline): MNHEY, SMNVEV (reference sequence). CDR3 length: 15 residues.

The rearrangement uses TRBV5-1 and TRBJ2-1, with a weak D call TRBD2 (5 bases). Germline CDR1 reads SGHRS; CDR2 reads YFSETQ. The V end was cut by 0 bases, the J end by 7 bases, with 17 bases between. The CDR3 loop spans 16 amino acids. CDR3 loop: CASSLAENGVTNEQFF. Written as DNA, the CDR3 is TGCGCCAGCAGCTTGGCCGAAAACGGGGTTACAAATGAGCAGTTCTTC.

The chain combines TRBV7-9 with TRBJ1-1; 8 bases are shared with TRBD1. The V gene end was trimmed by 6 bases and the J gene end by 6 bases; junction bases not matched to a gene: 9. The V gene's germline CDR1 is SEHNR and CDR2 FQNEAQ (reference sequence). The CDR3 is made up of 14 amino acids. CDR3 sequence: CASRSAQGGPEAFF. The CDR3 coding sequence is TGTGCCAGCAGATCTGCACAGGGGGGACCTGAAGCTTTCTTT.

This clonotype was found a few times. V and J are TRBV14 and TRBJ2-7, with D tentatively TRBD1 (6 bases). The CDR3 sequence is 12 residues long. Trimming pared 8 bases from V and 2 bases from J, leaving 10 bases between. CDR1 is SGHDN, CDR2 FVKESK, per germline. The CDR3 DNA follows: TGTGCCAGCTCGGGACACACCTACGAGCAGTACTTC. Translating it yields CASSGHTYEQYF.

In nucleotides, the CDR3 is TGTGCCAGCAGCGCTATAGCGGGGGGACTCCAAGAGACCCAGTACTTC. This translates into CASSAIAGGLQETQYF. V is TRBV9 and J is TRBJ2-5; 10 bases agree with TRBD2. There are 16 residues in the CDR3. Trimming cost V 3 bases and J 1 base; bases outside gene matches: 6. The germline CDR1 and CDR2 sequences are SGDLS and YYNGEE.

The genes are TRBV28 and TRBJ2-1; D is possibly TRBD2 (6 bases). V lost 3 bases and J 10 bases, leaving 13 bases between the germline ends. The germline gives CDR1 MDHEN, CDR2 SYDVKM. This CDR3 comprises 13 residues. This CDR3 is CASSLGGLPEQFF. CDR3 nucleotide sequence: TGTGCCAGCAGTTTGGGGGGACTTCCGGAGCAGTTCTTC.

The gene calls are TRBV13 and TRBJ2-1; no clear D. V dropped 6 bases and J dropped 5 bases, with 5 bases sitting between them. The length of the CDR3 is 11 residues. In germline, CDR1 is PRHDT, CDR2 FYEKMQ (reference sequence). The CDR3 DNA follows: TGTGCCAGCAGGCTGAACAATGAGCAGTTCTTC. It codes for CASRLNNEQFF.

There are a few counts of this clonotype. CDR3 sequence reads: CASEGTGETQYF. The CDR3 DNA sequence: TGTGCCAGCGAGGGGACGGGGGAGACCCAGTACTTC. V is TRBV2 and J is TRBJ2-5; D could derive from TRBD1 or TRBD2 (5 bases each). The germline CDR1 and CDR2 sequences are SNHLY and FYNNEI. Between the trimmed V and J ends, which lost 8 bases and 5 bases, there was a span of 12 bases. The CDR3 extends over 12 amino acids. The full variable domain, in which reference TRBV2 and TRBJ2-5 provide the parts outside the CDR3, is EPEVTQTPSHQVTQMGQEVILRCVPISNHLYFYWYRQILGQKVEFLVSFYNNEISEKSEIFDDQFSVERPDGSNFTLKIRSTKLEDSAMYFCASEGTGETQYFGPGTRLLVL.

The chain has TRBV6-6 and TRBJ1-5, with D perhaps matching TRBD1 (5 bases). The V end lost 5 bases, the J end lost 2 bases, and 16 bases lay between the germline ends. The CDR3 spans 16 residues. Germline V gives CDR1 MNHNY, CDR2 SVGAGI (reference sequence). Here the CDR3 reads CASSLTRGGGNQPQHF. The CDR3, as DNA: TGTGCCAGCAGTCTCACTCGGGGGGGAGGCAATCAGCCCCAGCATTTT.

The chain is built from TRBV29-1 and TRBJ2-1; TRBD1 might be the D (6 bases). This CDR3 has 10 amino acids. Germline values: CDR1 SQVTM, CDR2 ANQGSEA. Trimming removed 6 bases from V and 7 bases from J, with 7 bases in between. The CDR3 DNA sequence: TGCAGCGTCAGGGGAAATGAGCAGTTCTTC. This sequence encodes CSVRGNEQFF.

The chain has TRBV7-9 and TRBJ2-3; 10 bases fit TRBD2. The CDR3 has 15 amino acids. The ends lost 4 bases at V and 3 bases at J; junction bases unmatched: 4. CDR1 and CDR2 from the germline V gene are SEHNR and FQNEAQ (reference sequence). The CDR3 coding sequence is TGTGCCAGCAGCTCCACTAGCGGGGTGACAGATACGCAGTATTTT. It specifies CASSSTSGVTDTQYF.